This TCR beta chain emerged from a study of cytomegalovirus exposure and HLA in healthy donors. Study-wide points: The HLA-A and HLA-B alleles of most subjects were reportedly predicted accurately from TCR beta sequences.

The table lists this clone with a few counts. What it binds is unknown. PCR was performed using 60 Vbeta and 13 Jbeta primers. Study processing details: Later reanalysis found 80 million or so unique TCR beta chains, around 9.9 million of them shared. Clones were sequenced by immunoSEQ multiplex PCR, and TCRdb holds only the in-frame ones, with some missing. D and trimming were read from the DNA, whereas the V and J calls and clone size are those reported in that table. The table lists roughly 140,000 clones, around 78% of them singletons, with about 6.8% in the top ten. The TCR originated in a woman in her thirties or forties in good health and CMV-seropositive. The sample consisted of PBMCs.

CDR3 loop: CASSTRGGDEAFF. The CDR3 nucleotides are TGTGCCAGCAGCACCCGGGGGGGAGATGAAGCTTTCTTT. The rearrangement joins TRBV11-2 to TRBJ1-1; TRBD1 is a possible D gene (5 bases). Trimming pared 5 bases from V and 7 bases from J, leaving 14 bases between. The germline V gene has CDR1 SGHAT and CDR2 FQNNGV. The CDR3 contains 13 residues.